Listed below are T cell receptor beta chains from one sample, sequenced in a study of T cell repertoires in cytomegalovirus infection. TCRdb analysed the reads with MiXCR anew, one entry per CDR3 protein. The sample shows fewer than 300,000 distinct CDR3 sequences, 20% to 30% of them seen only once. Material: PBMCs. These TCRs come from a human donor in good health (CMV status not recorded). Some clones in this sample may be carry-over from other donors' samples. Both conserved end residues are part of each CDR3. D genes are given only for firm matches. Size is stated for part of the rows, as once, few or many counts, or as a class when the clone is expanded.

abundance | d_gene | j_gene | v_gene | CDR3aa | CDR3nt
- | TRBD1 | TRBJ2-7 | TRBV7-2 | CASSPDRDVLYEQYF | TGTGCCAGCAGTCCAGACAGGGACGTTCTTTACGAGCAGTACTTC
- | TRBD2 | TRBJ2-1 | TRBV12-3/TRBV12-4 | CASALGGTSGIGQFF | TGTGCCAGCGCCCTTGGGGGGACTAGCGGGATTGGGCAGTTCTTC
few | TRBD2 | TRBJ2-5 | TRBV19 | CASSFRDYPETQYF | TGTGCCAGTAGTTTCCGGGACTACCCAGAGACCCAGTACTTC
- | - | TRBJ2-4 | TRBV5-1 | CASSLRALVGGNIQYF | TGCGCCAGCAGCTTGCGGGCCCTAGTCGGGGGAAACATTCAGTACTTC
- | - | TRBJ2-1 | TRBV11-2 | CASSFFGDSGYNEQFF | TGTGCCAGCAGCTTTTTTGGAGATTCTGGCTACAATGAGCAGTTCTTC
once | - | TRBJ1-6 | TRBV5-5 | CASSLALYNSPLHF | TGTGCCAGCAGCTTGGCCCTCTATAATTCACCCCTCCACTTT
few | TRBD1 | TRBJ1-1 | TRBV7-9 | CASRTTGGRTEAFF | TGTGCCAGCAGAACGACAGGGGGACGGACTGAAGCTTTCTTT
few | - | TRBJ2-1 | TRBV6-1 | CAITQRYSYNEQFF | TGTGCCATAACCCAGCGGTACTCCTACAATGAGCAGTTCTTC
many | - | TRBJ1-5 | TRBV7-2 | CASSSQGRQPQHF | TGTGCCAGCAGCTCACAGGGTAGGCAGCCCCAGCATTTT
- | TRBD2 | TRBJ2-3 | TRBV29-1 | CSSLGLAGVDTQYF | TGCAGCTCCTTAGGGCTAGCGGGAGTAGATACGCAGTATTTT
- | TRBD2 | TRBJ2-1 | TRBV27 | CASSFHSKGLAGYNEQFF | TGTGCCAGCAGTTTCCACTCTAAGGGGCTAGCGGGGTACAATGAGCAGTTCTTC
- | - | TRBJ2-5 | TRBV6-5 | CASSYSRDQGTETQYF | TGTGCCAGCAGTTACTCGAGAGACCAAGGGACAGAGACCCAGTACTTC
many | - | TRBJ2-5 | TRBV11-1 | CASSVSAQETQYF | TGTGCCAGCAGCGTCAGCGCTCAAGAGACCCAGTACTTC
medium-sized | TRBD1 | TRBJ2-7 | TRBV7-2 | CASSLARGQGYEQYF | TGTGCCAGCAGCTTAGCGCGGGGACAGGGCTACGAGCAGTACTTC
- | TRBD2 | TRBJ2-5 | TRBV6-8 | CASSPASGRFQETQYF | TGTGCCAGCAGTCCAGCTAGCGGGAGGTTCCAAGAGACCCAGTACTTC
many | TRBD2 | TRBJ2-1 | TRBV11-2 | CASSLDRGGRPYNEQFF | TGTGCCAGCAGCTTAGATCGGGGAGGGAGACCCTACAATGAGCAGTTCTTC
- | - | TRBJ2-3 | TRBV2 | CASSEEVGTDTQYF | TGTGCCAGCAGTGAAGAGGTGGGCACAGATACGCAGTATTTT
- | TRBD1 | TRBJ2-7 | TRBV20-1 | CSAKTGAPSYEQYF | TGCAGTGCAAAGACAGGGGCCCCCTCCTACGAGCAGTACTTC
many | - | TRBJ1-3 | TRBV7-2 | CASSLSDIRSGNTIYF | TGTGCCAGCAGCTTATCCGACATCCGCTCTGGAAACACCATATATTTT
- | TRBD1 | TRBJ1-5 | TRBV6-2/TRBV6-3 | CASSFYRGVGLSNQPQHF | TGTGCCAGCAGTTTTTACAGGGGTGTCGGATTGAGCAATCAGCCCCAGCATTTT
many | - | TRBJ1-1 | TRBV7-2 | CASSFWGNTEAFF | TGTGCCAGCAGCTTTTGGGGGAACACTGAAGCTTTCTTT
many | - | TRBJ1-3 | TRBV12-3/TRBV12-4 | CASSLQGPRRTIYF | TGTGCCAGCAGTTTACAGGGCCCCCGTCGAACCATATATTTT
- | TRBD2 | TRBJ2-7 | TRBV7-7 | CASSAGLVSYEQYF | TGTGCCAGCAGCGCGGGACTAGTCTCCTACGAGCAGTACTTC
- | - | TRBJ2-2 | TRBV28 | CAWGQGTGELFF | TGTGCCTGGGGGCAGGGCACCGGGGAGCTGTTTTTT
- | - | TRBJ2-5 | TRBV20-1 | CSAREATVWAQYF | TGCAGTGCTAGAGAAGCTACAGTCTGGGCCCAGTACTTC
many | - | TRBJ1-1 | TRBV7-2 | CASSPGRGKNTEAFF | TGTGCCAGCAGCCCCGGGCGGGGAAAGAACACTGAAGCTTTCTTT
- | TRBD1 | TRBJ2-3 | TRBV20-1 | CSAPGTGGFTDTQYF | TGCAGTGCTCCCGGGACAGGGGGCTTCACAGATACGCAGTATTTT